The clone carrying this TCR beta chain was found a few times. Its target is not known. This entry is derived from a study of T cell responses to AZD1222 COVID-19 vaccine. Whole-study results and caveats: Baseline seropositivity occurred in only a handful of AZD1222 recipients. The study sampled repertoires only after the peak T cell response. The donor cohort was predominantly white British with a female majority, and clonal diversity may have been underestimated.

Measured with immunoSEQ multiplex PCR; TCRdb has only the in-frame clones, and not every one. The data show about 140,000 clones, around 90% seen once. The V and J ends lost 7 bases and 4 bases respectively, with 14 bases between them. This CDR3 has 13 residues. CDR1 is GTSNPN, CDR2 SVGIG, per germline (reference sequence). The gene calls are TRBV30 and TRBJ1-5; D gene uncertain. The receptor was isolated from an adult in good health. The material was peripheral blood, obtained on day 0 of AZD1222 vaccination. The CDR3 nucleotides read TGTGCCTCGTCCCTGTCGGGGAATCAGCCCCAGCATTTT. Translation: CASSLSGNQPQHF.